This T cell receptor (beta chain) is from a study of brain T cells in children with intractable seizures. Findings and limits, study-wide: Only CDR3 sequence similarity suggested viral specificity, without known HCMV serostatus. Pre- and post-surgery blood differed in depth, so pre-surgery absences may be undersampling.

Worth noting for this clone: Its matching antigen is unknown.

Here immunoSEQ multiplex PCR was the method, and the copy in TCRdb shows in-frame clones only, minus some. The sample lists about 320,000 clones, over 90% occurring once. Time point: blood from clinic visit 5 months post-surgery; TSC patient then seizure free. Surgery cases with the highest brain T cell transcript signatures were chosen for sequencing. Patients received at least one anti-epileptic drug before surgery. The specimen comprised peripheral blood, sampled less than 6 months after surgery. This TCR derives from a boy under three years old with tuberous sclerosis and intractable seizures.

CDR3 sequence (DNA): TGTGCCAGCAGGAGGCCCCCAGATACGCAGTATTTT. The encoded protein is CASRRPPDTQYF. The chain uses TRBV2 and TRBJ2-3, with D uncertain. Per germline, CDR1 SNHLY and CDR2 FYNNEI. Trimming shortened V by 6 bases and J by 4 bases, and 8 bases separated the two germline ends. The CDR3 loop spans 12 amino acids.